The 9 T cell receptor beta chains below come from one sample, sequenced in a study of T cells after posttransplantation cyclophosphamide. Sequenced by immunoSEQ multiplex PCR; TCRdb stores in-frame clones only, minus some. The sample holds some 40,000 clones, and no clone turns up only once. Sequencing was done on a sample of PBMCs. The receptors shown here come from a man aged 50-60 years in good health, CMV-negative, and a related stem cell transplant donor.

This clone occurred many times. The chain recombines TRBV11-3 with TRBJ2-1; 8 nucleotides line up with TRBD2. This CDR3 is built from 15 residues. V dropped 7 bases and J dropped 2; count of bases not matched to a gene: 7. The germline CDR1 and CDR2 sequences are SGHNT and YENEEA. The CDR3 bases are TGTGCCAGCACCGGGGGGGCGGTAACCTACAATGAGCAGTTCTTC. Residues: CASTGGAVTYNEQFF.

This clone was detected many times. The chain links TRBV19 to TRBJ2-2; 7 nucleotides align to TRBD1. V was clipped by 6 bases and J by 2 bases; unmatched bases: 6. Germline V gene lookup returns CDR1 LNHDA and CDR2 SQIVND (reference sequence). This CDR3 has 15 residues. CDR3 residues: CASRRGPVNTGELFF. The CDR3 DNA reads TGTGCCAGTAGGAGGGGGCCCGTAAACACCGGGGAGCTGTTTTTT.

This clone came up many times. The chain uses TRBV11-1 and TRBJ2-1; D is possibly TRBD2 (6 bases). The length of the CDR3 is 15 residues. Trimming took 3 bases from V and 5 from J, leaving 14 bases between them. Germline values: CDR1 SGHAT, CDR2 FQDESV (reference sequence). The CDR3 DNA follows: TGTGCCAGCAGCTTGTTGGGAGGACTGAACAATGAGCAGTTCTTC. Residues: CASSLLGGLNNEQFF.

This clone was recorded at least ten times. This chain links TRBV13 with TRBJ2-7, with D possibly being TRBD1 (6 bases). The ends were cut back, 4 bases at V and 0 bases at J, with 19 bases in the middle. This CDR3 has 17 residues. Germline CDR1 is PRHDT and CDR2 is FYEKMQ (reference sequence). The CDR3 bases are TGTGCCAGCAGCTCACAGGGCCCAATATCCTCCTCCTACGAGCAGTACTTC. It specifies CASSSQGPISSSYEQYF.

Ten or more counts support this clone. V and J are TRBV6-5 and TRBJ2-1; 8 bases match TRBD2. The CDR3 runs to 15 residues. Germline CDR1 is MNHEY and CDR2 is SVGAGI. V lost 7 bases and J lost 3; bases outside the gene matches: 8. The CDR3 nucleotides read TGTGCCAGCACCCCGGGACTAGGACTCTACAATGAGCAGTTCTTC. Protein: CASTPGLGLYNEQFF.

CDR3 bases: TGTGCCAGCAGCCCCCGTGAACAGGGTAACAATCAGCCCCAGCATTTT. It translates to CASSPREQGNNQPQHF. The chain combines TRBV7-3 with TRBJ1-5; tentative D call: TRBD1 (6 bases). The CDR3 runs 16 residues. The V gene's germline CDR1 is SGHTA and CDR2 FQGTGA. V lost 5 bases to trimming and J lost 3 bases, with 17 bases between them.

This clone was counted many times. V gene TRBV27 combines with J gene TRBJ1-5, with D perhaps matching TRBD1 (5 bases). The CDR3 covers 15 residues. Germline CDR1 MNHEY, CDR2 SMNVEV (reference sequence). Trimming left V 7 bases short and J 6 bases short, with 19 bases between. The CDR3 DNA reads TGTGCCAGCAAATCGGACGTTAGTAGGGGTCAGCCCCAGCATTTT. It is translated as CASKSDVSRGQPQHF.

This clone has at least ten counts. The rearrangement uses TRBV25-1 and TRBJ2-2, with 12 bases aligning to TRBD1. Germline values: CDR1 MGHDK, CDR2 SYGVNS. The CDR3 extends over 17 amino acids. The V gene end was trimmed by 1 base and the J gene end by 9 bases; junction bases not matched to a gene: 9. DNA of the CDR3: TGTGCCAGCAGTGAATTAGGGACAGGGGGCGTCATTAGGGAGCTGTTTTTT. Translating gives CASSELGTGGVIRELFF.

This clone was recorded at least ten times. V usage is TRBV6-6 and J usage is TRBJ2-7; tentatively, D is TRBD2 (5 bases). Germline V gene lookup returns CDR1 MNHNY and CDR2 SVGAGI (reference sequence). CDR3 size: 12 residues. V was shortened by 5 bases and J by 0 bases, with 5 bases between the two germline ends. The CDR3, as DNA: TGTGCCAGCAGTGAGGGCTCCTACGAGCAGTACTTC. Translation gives CASSEGSYEQYF.